These 21 T cell receptor beta chains came from one sample sequenced in a study of shared clonotypes between healthy human individuals. Using immunoSEQ multiplex PCR, the repertoire was profiled, and TCRdb retains in-frame clones only, with some absent. This table has more than 2,000,000 clones, more than 90% appearing once. The sample was naive CD4+ T cells sorted from blood. Subset in this sample: CD45RA+ positively selected. The receptors originated from a man younger than 35 in good health.

The chain links TRBV10-3 to TRBJ1-4; no reliable D call. V shed 11 bases and J shed 7 bases, with 17 bases lying between them. This CDR3 has 13 residues. Germline V CDR1 and CDR2: ENHRY, SYGVKD. The CDR3 DNA is TGTGCCGTATCAGGCGCTAAGGGTGAAAAACTGTTTTTT. Its protein product is CAVSGAKGEKLFF.

The chain combines TRBV6-6 with TRBJ2-2; 12 nucleotides match TRBD1. The CDR3 sequence is 15 residues long. The ends lost 6 bases at V and 6 bases at J; junction bases unmatched: 5. CDR1 and CDR2 from the germline V gene are MNHNY and SVGAGI (reference sequence). The CDR3 region is CASRVGQGAAGELFF. CDR3 nucleotide sequence: TGTGCCAGCAGGGTGGGACAGGGGGCTGCCGGGGAGCTGTTTTTT.

This clone was seen once. The chain couples TRBV28 to TRBJ1-3, with a weak D call TRBD1 (6 bases). The CDR3 spans 14 residues. Germline CDR1 and CDR2: MDHEN and SYDVKM. With 5 bases removed from V and 3 bases from J, the gap between germline ends came to 11 bases. CDR3 nucleotides: TGTGCCAGCAGTGGGGGCAGGGTTGGAAACACCATATATTTT. Translated, it gives CASSGGRVGNTIYF.

This clone was counted a single time. The chain joins TRBV15 to TRBJ2-7; 7 nucleotides match TRBD1. The length of the CDR3 is 15 residues. Unmatched junction bases numbered 5, after V lost 1 base and J lost 2 bases. The germline CDR1 and CDR2 sequences are LNHNV and YYDKDF (reference sequence). The chain's CDR3 is CATSRVAGGTYEQYF. The CDR3 bases are TGTGCCACCAGCAGAGTGGCAGGGGGTACCTACGAGCAGTACTTC.

The genes are TRBV30 and TRBJ1-5; D possibly corresponds to TRBD1 (5 bases). V was trimmed by 5 bases and J by 0 bases, leaving 8 bases between them. Per the germline V gene, CDR1 is GTSNPN and CDR2 is SVGIG (reference sequence). The CDR3 sequence is 13 residues long. The chain's CDR3 is CAWQGNSNQPQHF. CDR3 DNA sequence: TGTGCCTGGCAGGGAAATAGCAATCAGCCCCAGCATTTT.

The CDR3 region is CASNSGAQETQYF. For the CDR3, the DNA is TGTGCCAGTAATAGCGGGGCGCAAGAGACCCAGTACTTC. The J gene is TRBJ2-5, the V gene TRBV19, with TRBD2 matching 8 bases. CDR1 is LNHDA, CDR2 SQIVND, per germline (reference sequence). The CDR3 length is 13 residues. V shed 7 bases and J 2 bases; nucleotides not matched to a gene: 3.

The chain links TRBV5-4 to TRBJ2-7; perhaps TRBD1 as D (6 bases). This CDR3 contains 15 residues. Germline V gene sequence: CDR1 SGHNT, CDR2 YYREEE (reference sequence). V shed 4 bases and J shed 1 base, with 15 bases lying between them. The CDR3: CASSGTGPVSYEQYF. DNA of the CDR3: TGTGCCAGCAGCGGAACAGGGCCCGTTTCCTACGAGCAGTACTTC.

V gene TRBV15 combines with J gene TRBJ1-4; weak D call: TRBD1 (6 bases). V was clipped by 0 bases and J by 14 bases, with 13 bases between them. Germline CDR1 and CDR2: LNHNV and YYDKDF (reference sequence). The CDR3 spans 13 residues. The CDR3 region is CATSRDGQRVLFF. The DNA for the CDR3 is TGTGCCACCAGCAGAGACGGACAGCGGGTCCTGTTTTTT. Full variable domain (rest looked up from reference TRBV15 and TRBJ1-4): DAMVIQNPRYQVTQFGKPVTLSCSQTLNHNVMYWYQQKSSQAPKLLFHYYDKDFNNEADTPDNFQSRRPNTSFCFLDIRSPGLGDTAMYLCATSRDGQRVLFFGSGTQLSVL.

This sequence joins TRBV10-3 and TRBJ1-2; maybe TRBD1 (6 bases). Trimming removed 5 bases from V and 3 bases from J, with 10 bases in between. CDR3 size: 13 residues. Germline V gene sequence: CDR1 ENHRY, CDR2 SYGVKD. The CDR3 region is CAISINRDYGYTF. The DNA for the CDR3 is TGTGCCATCAGTATTAACAGGGACTATGGCTACACCTTC.

The J gene is TRBJ2-7, the V gene TRBV2; 8 nucleotides agree with TRBD1. CDR1 and CDR2 (germline): SNHLY, FYNNEI. V lost 6 bases to trimming and J lost 2 bases; unmatched junction nucleotides: 6. The length of the CDR3 is 14 residues. The CDR3 reads CASRVRDRTYEQYF. The CDR3 DNA sequence: TGTGCCAGCAGGGTCCGGGACAGGACCTACGAGCAGTACTTC.

The chain links TRBV28 to TRBJ1-5; D not certain. V lost 3 bases and J lost 5, with 20 bases in between. The CDR3 runs to 17 residues. Germline loops: CDR1 MDHEN, CDR2 SYDVKM. CDR3 in amino acids: CASSFGWSDRGDQPQHF. The DNA of the CDR3 is TGTGCCAGCAGTTTTGGGTGGTCAGACCGCGGGGATCAGCCCCAGCATTTT.

CDR3 in DNA: TGTGCCAGCTCACGAGAGATGCGGGAGGTCGCCGAGCAGTACTTC. Amino acid sequence: CASSREMREVAEQYF. The chain links TRBV18 to TRBJ2-7; TRBD2 agrees at 8 bases. Germline CDR1 and CDR2: KGHSH and LQKENI. V trimming: 4 bases; J trimming: 6 bases; junction bases outside the gene matches: 11. CDR3 length: 15 residues.

As regards this clone: At the DNA level, this CDR3 is encoded by other sequences in the same sample as well. The chain carries TRBV18 and TRBJ1-1; D remains ambiguous. Germline V gene sequence: CDR1 KGHSH, CDR2 LQKENI. The CDR3 sequence is 13 residues long. The V gene lost 6 bases and the J gene lost 2 bases, with 10 bases spanning the gap. The DNA of the CDR3 is TGTGCCAGCTCCTTGAGGGAAAACACTGAAGCTTTCTTT. It translates to CASSLRENTEAFF.

The chain uses TRBV5-6 and TRBJ2-1, with D unclear. V lost 2 bases and J 0 bases, leaving 12 bases between the germline ends. Germline CDR1 and CDR2: SGHDT and YYEEEE. There are 16 residues in the CDR3. This CDR3 reads CASSFRVTRSYNEQFF. CDR3 nucleotides: TGTGCCAGCAGCTTTAGAGTCACCCGCTCCTACAATGAGCAGTTCTTC. Complete variable domain (other parts from reference TRBV5-6 and TRBJ2-1): DAGVTQSPTHLIKTRGQQVTLRCSPKSGHDTVSWYQQALGQGPQFIFQYYEEEERQRGNFPDRFSGHQFPNYSSELNVNALLLGDSALYLCASSFRVTRSYNEQFFGPGTRLTVL.

V is TRBV28 and J is TRBJ2-6; D is unresolved. Germline V CDR1 and CDR2: MDHEN, SYDVKM. The CDR3 spans 11 residues. V was trimmed by 5 bases and J by 4 bases, leaving 0 bases between them. This chain's CDR3 is CASSGANVLTF. The CDR3 DNA follows: TGTGCCAGCAGTGGGGCCAACGTCCTGACTTTC.

The chain has TRBV10-2 and TRBJ2-7; D perhaps matches TRBD2 (5 bases). The CDR3 contains 15 residues. V was trimmed by 7 bases and J by 0 bases, leaving 16 bases between them. The germline CDR1 and CDR2 sequences are WSHSY and SAAADI. CDR3 DNA: TGCGCCAGCACCTACGGACTCGGTAGCTCCTACGAGCAGTACTTC. Its protein is CASTYGLGSSYEQYF.

The rearrangement uses TRBV19 and TRBJ2-7, with 10 positions matching TRBD2. CDR1 is LNHDA and CDR2 is SQIVND in the germline V gene (reference sequence). J gave up 3 bases and V 9 bases, and 2 bases lay outside the gene matches. The CDR3 is made up of 12 amino acids. The CDR3 loop is CASGTSVYEQYF. The CDR3 DNA is TGTGCCAGCGGGACTAGCGTCTACGAGCAGTACTTC.

The chain couples TRBV7-6 to TRBJ1-5; a possible D gene is TRBD1 (6 bases). Trimming shortened V by 5 bases and J by 6 bases, and 17 bases separated the two germline ends. CDR1 SGHVS and CDR2 FNYEAQ come from the germline V gene. The CDR3 totals 15 residues. The CDR3 here is CASSPREGGGQPQHF. CDR3 nucleotides: TGTGCCAGCAGCCCTAGGGAGGGGGGTGGTCAGCCCCAGCATTTT. Drawing the rest from reference TRBV7-6 and TRBJ1-5, the complete variable domain is GAGVSQSPRYKVTKRGQDVALRCDPISGHVSLYWYRQALGQGPEFLTYFNYEAQQDKSGLPNDRFSAERPEGSISTLTIQRTEQRDSAMYRCASSPREGGGQPQHFGDGTRLSIL.

The chain couples TRBV5-1 to TRBJ2-2; D not certain. The V gene lost 4 bases and the J gene lost 2 bases, with 12 bases spanning the gap. The germline V gene encodes CDR1 SGHRS and CDR2 YFSETQ. The CDR3 consists of 15 residues. The chain's CDR3 is CASSTRIVNTGELFF. The CDR3 nucleotides read TGCGCCAGCAGCACCCGGATCGTTAACACCGGGGAGCTGTTTTTT.

CDR3 sequence reads: CASSLDRANNYGYTF. The CDR3 nucleotides read TGTGCCAGCAGCTTGGACAGGGCAAATAACTATGGCTACACCTTC. The chain recombines TRBV11-2 with TRBJ1-2; TRBD1 aligns across 8 bases. Germline V lookup: CDR1 SGHAT, CDR2 FQNNGV. CDR3 length: 15 amino acids. Germline trimming cut 3 bases from V and 1 base from J; bases unmatched to any gene: 4. The complete variable domain, with remaining parts taken from reference TRBV11-2 and TRBJ1-2, reads EAGVAQSPRYKIIEKRQSVAFWCNPISGHATLYWYQQILGQGPKLLIQFQNNGVVDDSQLPKDRFSAERLKGVDSTLKIQPAKLEDSAVYLCASSLDRANNYGYTFGSGTRLTVV.

This chain joins TRBV19 and TRBJ1-2, with D tentatively TRBD1 (5 bases). V gave up 9 bases and J gave up 6 bases, with 14 bases separating them. From germline, CDR1 is LNHDA and CDR2 SQIVND (reference sequence). The CDR3 runs to 12 residues. The CDR3: CASMTALHGYTF. The CDR3 DNA reads TGTGCCAGCATGACAGCGCTCCATGGCTACACCTTC.